This TCR beta chain came from a study of blood T cells in healthy people across ages. Study-level points and caveats: The CMV status of each donor remained undetermined, and this could have confounded shifts in expanded clonotypes. Naive CD4+ cells and diversity were both higher in long-lived donors than in aged donors.

Next came a second PCR, run for about 7 to 12 cycles, which used a sample-barcoded 5' primer along with a J-beta primer mix. From the 5' RACE reads, TCRdb called clonotypes with MiXCR, one entry per CDR3 protein. The table lists approximately 1,000,000 distinct CDR3 sequences, 45% of them singletons. This CDR3 has 12 residues. Germline lookup yields CDR1 MNHEY and CDR2 SVGAGI. The ends lost 7 bases at V and 9 bases at J; junction bases unmatched: 2. Regarding this clonotype: The antigen remains undetermined.

Each sample gave at least 6.5 million isolated PBMCs. What was sequenced was blood. This sequence originates from a woman aged 55 to 70 in good health. The chain links TRBV6-5 to TRBJ2-1; 11 positions agree with TRBD2. CDR3 in amino acids: CASNLAGGEQFF. In DNA, the CDR3 is TGTGCCAGCAACCTAGCGGGAGGTGAGCAGTTCTTC.